This T cell receptor (beta chain) was found in a study of PD-1 blockade in classical Hodgkin lymphoma. Time point in this sample: cycle 4 day 1 (C4D1), after 5 to 7 weeks of nivolumab. Relapse after autologous stem cell transplantation occurred in every patient, and brentuximab vedotin exposure varied. Classification of best responses gave complete response, partial response or progressive disease. Produced via immunoSEQ multiplex PCR; TCRdb's table is partial and in-frame only. Seen here are about 39,000 clones, roughly 73% observed once, and the top ten hold around 35%. Sequencing used peripheral blood mononuclear cells (PBMCs), obtained before the fourth cycle of nivolumab. The clonotype was recovered from a human donor with classical Hodgkin lymphoma.

The CDR3 DNA sequence: TGTGCCTGGAGTTACGGCAGGGAAAAACTGTTTTTT. Translated, it gives CAWSYGREKLFF. V and J are TRBV30 and TRBJ1-4; no reliable D call. CDR3 length: 12 residues. V dropped 2 bases and J dropped 8 bases, with 9 bases sitting between them. CDR1 and CDR2 from the germline V gene are GTSNPN and SVGIG (reference sequence).